The 9 T cell receptor beta chains below were found in one sample sequenced in a study of cytomegalovirus exposure and HLA in healthy donors. TCRdb's copy holds only in-frame clones and misses some; the assay was immunoSEQ multiplex PCR. The sample records some 110,000 clones, around 85% being singletons. The sequenced sample consisted of PBMCs. All receptors derive from a man between 18 and 29 years old in good health and CMV-seropositive.

V is TRBV7-9 and J is TRBJ1-3, with D tentatively TRBD1 (5 bases). Germline loops: CDR1 SEHNR, CDR2 FQNEAQ (reference sequence). The CDR3 length is 19 residues. Trimming pared 0 bases from V and 1 base from J, leaving 19 bases between. The CDR3 loop is CASSLAVPGPHRSGNTIYF. DNA of the CDR3: TGTGCCAGCAGCTTAGCCGTCCCGGGCCCTCACAGGTCTGGAAACACCATATATTTT.

The chain couples TRBV27 to TRBJ1-1, with no clear D. V was clipped by 7 bases and J by 4 bases, with 16 bases between them. The CDR3 loop spans 14 amino acids. Germline V gene data show CDR1 as MNHEY and CDR2 as SMNVEV (reference sequence). The CDR3 DNA follows: TGTGCCAGCACCCCCCTAGGATTATCCACTGAAGCTTTCTTT. It is translated as CASTPLGLSTEAFF.

This chain links TRBV11-1 with TRBJ1-2, with D possibly matching TRBD1 (6 bases). Germline CDR1 reads SGHAT; CDR2 reads FQDESV (reference sequence). The CDR3 runs to 12 residues. V was trimmed by 3 bases and J by 7 bases, leaving 9 bases between them. The DNA of the CDR3 is TGTGCCAGCAGCTTGGTGGGGGCTGGCTACACCTTC. Residues: CASSLVGAGYTF.

The CDR3 protein is CASSGTGSYNEQFF. The CDR3 bases are TGTGCCAGCTCAGGGACAGGGTCCTACAATGAGCAGTTCTTC. The gene calls are TRBV5-8 and TRBJ2-1; the match to TRBD1 covers 9 bases. This CDR3 comprises 14 residues. After removal of 7 bases from V and 1 base from J, the junction contained 3 bases not matched to a gene. CDR1 is SGHTS, CDR2 YDEGEE, per germline.

V and J are TRBV7-2 and TRBJ1-4, with unresolved D. V lost 1 base to trimming and J lost 3 bases, with 6 bases between them. The CDR3 length is 14 residues. Germline loops: CDR1 SGHTA, CDR2 FQGNSA. The CDR3 is CASSLVRANEKLFF. CDR3 coding DNA: TGTGCCAGCAGCTTAGTTCGGGCTAATGAAAAACTGTTTTTT.

V usage is TRBV18 and J usage is TRBJ2-5; 8 positions agree with TRBD1. The CDR3 runs 15 residues. Germline values: CDR1 KGHSH, CDR2 LQKENI. V shed 2 bases and J 4 bases; nucleotides not matched to a gene: 6. The DNA of the CDR3 is TGTGCCAGCTCACCAGGGGCCGGACAGGGAGAGACCCAGTACTTC. Translating it yields CASSPGAGQGETQYF.

The V and J genes are TRBV5-4 and TRBJ2-5, with TRBD1 matching over 8 bases. The CDR3 totals 15 residues. V lost 4 bases and J lost 4; bases outside the gene matches: 9. Germline CDR1 and CDR2: SGHNT and YYREEE (reference sequence). The CDR3 here is CASSSGQGRAETQYF. In DNA form, the CDR3 reads TGTGCCAGCAGCAGCGGACAGGGACGGGCAGAGACCCAGTACTTC.

The rearrangement links TRBV10-3 to TRBJ2-7, with D possibly matching TRBD2 (6 bases). V was trimmed by 10 bases and J by 5 bases, leaving 24 bases between them. Germline loops: CDR1 ENHRY, CDR2 SYGVKD. The CDR3 runs to 15 residues. The CDR3 loop reads CATTRGEGALHEQYF. The CDR3 nucleotides read TGTGCCACCACGCGGGGAGAAGGGGCGCTTCACGAGCAGTACTTC.

Concerning this clone: Within the sample, other DNA sequences also encode this same CDR3. This chain joins TRBV5-6 and TRBJ1-2, with TRBD1 matching 8 bases. The CDR3 is made up of 13 amino acids. Per germline, CDR1 SGHDT and CDR2 YYEEEE. Trimming at V came to 4 bases and at J to 5 bases, leaving 4 bases not matched to a gene. The CDR3 spells CASSVTGAYGYTF. As DNA, the CDR3 is TGTGCCAGCAGCGTGACAGGGGCGTATGGCTACACCTTC.